The clone carrying this T cell receptor (beta chain) was seen ten or more times. Its antigen is still unknown. The data were taken from a study of T cells in Graves' hyperthyroidism and ophthalmopathy. Broader study findings: Blood also held most thyroid clonotypes expanded beyond 0.001.

From RNA transcripts, TCR beta CDR3 regions were amplified. With the HTBI primer set, the TCR CDR3 went through a first round of RT-PCR. TCRdb re-analysed the multiplex PCR reads in MiXCR, keeping a single row per CDR3 protein. The table includes fewer than 900,000 distinct CDR3 sequences, about 15% detected once. Patients aged 18 to 65 had newly diagnosed hyperthyroidism that had lasted under 2 months. Each diagnosis drew on symptoms, thyroxine, TRAb, thyroid ultrasound and orbital computed tomography findings. The PBMCs were taken from 10 ml of fresh peripheral blood. This clonotype was sampled from a man younger than 35 with Graves' hyperthyroidism. The sample comprised blood.

CDR3 region: CASSLAQPYNEQFF. The CDR3 DNA follows: TGTGCCAGCAGCTTAGCGCAACCTTACAATGAGCAGTTCTTC. The V gene is TRBV7-9, the J gene TRBJ2-1; D unresolved. Germline values: CDR1 SEHNR, CDR2 FQNEAQ (reference sequence). This CDR3 spans 14 amino acids. Trimming pared 0 bases from V and 4 bases from J, leaving 7 bases between.